These 27 T cell receptor beta chains originate from one sample sequenced in a study of CD8 T cells in ankylosing spondylitis. In TCRdb, the 5' RACE reads were re-called with MiXCR into one record per CDR3 protein. In the table there are approximately 300,000 distinct CDR3 sequences, 20% to 25% of which are singletons. The sample was blood, either unsorted or a sorted T cell fraction (not recorded which). The receptors were gathered from a female donor with ankylosing spondylitis or in good health (not recorded which).

This clonotype appeared many times. The chain joins TRBV18 to TRBJ2-3, with D unresolved. Deletions cut 8 bases from V and 0 bases from J, with 9 bases between. Germline V gene sequence: CDR1 KGHSH, CDR2 LQKENI. The CDR3 runs to 13 residues. CDR3 DNA sequence: TGTGCCAGCAGTCCCCCGAGCACAGATACGCAGTATTTT. Encoded protein: CASSPPSTDTQYF.

The table lists this clonotype with a few counts. J is TRBJ2-1 and V is TRBV6-1, with unresolved D. Germline V gene sequence: CDR1 MNHNS, CDR2 SASEGT. V lost 6 bases, J lost 2 bases, and 8 bases lay in between. The CDR3 covers 13 residues. The CDR3 loop is CASRLGPYNEQFF. Written as DNA, the CDR3 is TGTGCCAGCAGGCTAGGGCCCTACAATGAGCAGTTCTTC.

This clonotype was counted only a few times. This chain joins TRBV7-2 and TRBJ2-7; TRBD1 or TRBD2 may be the D gene (5 bases each). CDR1 and CDR2 from the germline V gene are SGHTA and FQGNSA. CDR3 length: 14 residues. V lost 5 bases to trimming and J lost 2 bases, with 13 bases between them. CDR3 coding DNA: TGTGCCAGCAGCGCGCGCCGGGACCCCTACGAGCAGTACTTC. It encodes CASSARRDPYEQYF.

In this sample, this clonotype turned up many times. The V gene is TRBV12-3 or TRBV12-4, the J gene TRBJ1-1; 9 bases map to TRBD1. The CDR3 is made up of 13 amino acids. V trimming: 5 bases; J trimming: 9 bases; junction bases outside the gene matches: 7. The CDR3 coding sequence is TGTGCCAGCAGTGTGGGACAGGGAATGAAAGCTTTCTTT. Encoded protein: CASSVGQGMKAFF.

Remarks on this clonotype: A single base separates this from a much larger clone, so it may be a read error. As DNA, the CDR3 is TGCAGCGTTCCACCCGGGCCCAATGAGCAGATCTTC. Its translation: CSVPPGPNEQIF. The chain couples TRBV29-1 to TRBJ2-1; D unclear. CDR1 SQVTM and CDR2 ANQGSEA come from the germline V gene. This CDR3 spans 12 amino acids.

This clonotype has more than one count but fewer than ten. The chain combines TRBV12-3 or TRBV12-4 with TRBJ1-2; unclear D gene. Trimming shortened V by 6 bases and J by 4 bases, and 12 bases separated the two germline ends. The CDR3 consists of 13 residues. The CDR3 protein is CASSPWRGYGYTF. CDR3 in DNA: TGTGCCAGCAGCCCGTGGCGAGGCTATGGCTACACCTTC.

The gene calls are TRBV2 and TRBJ2-3, with 8 bases lining up with TRBD2. The CDR3 has 13 amino acids. V shed 5 bases, J shed 5 bases, and the junction held 3 bases outside the gene matches. Germline values: CDR1 SNHLY, CDR2 FYNNEI. The CDR3 loop is CASSPAGEDTQYF. The CDR3 nucleotides read TGTGCCAGCAGTCCAGCGGGGGAAGATACGCAGTATTTT. Combining the CDR3 with reference TRBV2 and TRBJ2-3 gives the whole variable domain EPEVTQTPSHQVTQMGQEVILRCVPISNHLYFYWYRQILGQKVEFLVSFYNNEISEKSEIFDDQFSVERPDGSNFTLKIRSTKLEDSAMYFCASSPAGEDTQYFGPGTRLTVL.

This clonotype was detected only a few times. The chain uses TRBV12-5 and TRBJ2-5; TRBD1 or TRBD2 may be the D gene (5 bases each). The germline gives CDR1 LGHNT, CDR2 FRNRAP. The germline V and J ends were trimmed by 8 bases and 4 bases, with 14 bases remaining between them. The CDR3 loop spans 13 amino acids. As DNA, the CDR3 is TGTGCTAGTTCTTCTGGGGGAGTAGAGACCCAGTACTTC. This gives the protein CASSSGGVETQYF.

This clonotype was observed many times. The chain is built from TRBV12-3 or TRBV12-4 and TRBJ1-5; D is undetermined. The CDR3 loop spans 13 amino acids. Trimming took 2 bases from V and 3 from J, leaving 5 bases between them. Here the CDR3 reads CASSLSDNQPQHF. In DNA, the CDR3 is TGTGCCAGCAGTTTATCGGACAATCAGCCCCAGCATTTT.

This clonotype appeared a few times. The chain employs TRBV6-2 or TRBV6-3 and TRBJ2-3; the match to TRBD2 covers 10 bases. The CDR3 consists of 15 residues. Germline CDR1 is MNHEY and CDR2 is SVGEGT. V shed 6 bases, J shed 9 bases, and the junction held 12 bases outside the gene matches. CDR3 region: CASRSSGRASGTQYF. The CDR3 DNA reads as TGTGCCAGCAGATCCAGCGGGAGGGCCTCTGGCACGCAGTATTTT.

This sequence joins TRBV7-9 and TRBJ1-2; weak D call: TRBD1 (6 bases). This CDR3 has 14 residues. V was cut by 4 bases and J by 5 bases, with 14 bases left in between. Germline V gives CDR1 SEHNR, CDR2 FQNEAQ (reference sequence). DNA of the CDR3: TGTGCCAGCAGCTCGGGCAGGGGTGGATATGGCTACACCTTC. As protein: CASSSGRGGYGYTF.

The chain has TRBV15 and TRBJ2-1, with D perhaps matching TRBD1 (6 bases). Between the trimmed V and J ends, which lost 2 bases and 7 bases, there was a span of 18 bases. Germline CDR1 and CDR2: LNHNV and YYDKDF (reference sequence). This CDR3 is 16 amino acids long. CDR3 coding DNA: TGTGCCACCAGCAGAAAAGCCGGGACATGGGCGAATGAGCAGTTCTTC. Residues: CATSRKAGTWANEQFF.

This clonotype has just a few counts. The gene calls are TRBV25-1 and TRBJ2-7, with D hard to call. This CDR3 comprises 11 residues. V gave up 4 bases and J gave up 4 bases, with 5 bases separating them. Germline values: CDR1 MGHDK, CDR2 SYGVNS. The CDR3 DNA reads as TGTGCCAGCAGTGTTGGTTACGAGCAGTACTTC. Its protein product is CASSVGYEQYF.

This clonotype has a count of ten or more. V is TRBV29-1 and J is TRBJ1-1, with 7 nucleotides matching TRBD1. With V trimmed by 7 bases and J by 0 bases, 5 bases remained unmatched. This CDR3 contains 13 residues. Looked up from germline, CDR1 is SQVTM and CDR2 is ANQGSEA. The CDR3 protein is CSAPGQLNTEAFF. The CDR3 DNA follows: TGCAGCGCCCCGGGACAGTTGAACACTGAAGCTTTCTTT.

The chain employs TRBV12-3 or TRBV12-4 and TRBJ1-3, with 8 bases lining up with TRBD1. The CDR3 is 14 residues long. J was trimmed by 3 bases and V by 5 bases; bases with no gene match: 3. The CDR3, as DNA: TGTGCCAGCAGTCTGACAGGGGTTGGAAACACCATATATTTT. This gives the protein CASSLTGVGNTIYF.

This clonotype has more than one count but fewer than ten. J is TRBJ2-7 and V is TRBV7-2; 9 positions match TRBD2. The CDR3 is made up of 14 amino acids. Per the germline V gene, CDR1 is SGHTA and CDR2 is FQGNSA. After removal of 5 bases from V and 2 bases from J, the junction contained 4 bases not matched to a gene. DNA for the CDR3: TGTGCCAGCAGCCCGACTAGCGGACCCTACGAGCAGTACTTC. This translates into CASSPTSGPYEQYF. The whole variable domain, remainder taken from reference TRBV7-2 and TRBJ2-7, is GAGVSQSPSNKVTEKGKDVELRCDPISGHTALYWYRQSLGQGLEFLIYFQGNSAPDKSGLPSDRFSAERTGGSVSTLTIQRTQQEDSAVYLCASSPTSGPYEQYFGPGTRLTVT.

In its sample, this clonotype was seen a few times. The chain uses TRBV6-5 and TRBJ1-6; the D gene is possibly TRBD1 (6 bases). The V gene lost 2 bases and the J gene lost 9 bases, with 11 bases spanning the gap. The CDR3 extends over 14 amino acids. Per the germline V gene, CDR1 is MNHEY and CDR2 is SVGAGI. DNA of the CDR3: TGTGCCAGCAGTTACGGAGACAGGCGTTCACCCCTCCACTTT. Translating gives CASSYGDRRSPLHF.

This clonotype was counted at least ten times. J is TRBJ1-2 and V is TRBV20-1; no clear D. Trimming removed 4 bases from V and 2 bases from J, with 11 bases in between. This CDR3 comprises 13 residues. Per the germline V gene, CDR1 is DFQATT and CDR2 is SNEGSKA (reference sequence). The CDR3 nucleotides are TGCAGTGCTACGGCGGAGGGCAACTATGGCTACACCTTC. This sequence encodes CSATAEGNYGYTF.

The chain links TRBV15 to TRBJ2-7, with no clear D. CDR1 LNHNV and CDR2 YYDKDF come from the germline V gene (reference sequence). The CDR3 extends over 13 amino acids. With 3 bases removed from V and 0 bases from J, the gap between germline ends came to 6 bases. This CDR3 is CATSSDPSYEQYF. CDR3 coding DNA: TGTGCCACCAGCAGCGACCCCTCCTACGAGCAGTACTTC.

In this sample, this clonotype turned up a few times. V usage is TRBV5-1 and J usage is TRBJ2-7; D is ambiguous. Germline CDR1 and CDR2: SGHRS and YFSETQ. The CDR3 extends over 14 amino acids. Trimming removed 3 bases from V and 1 base from J, with 11 bases in between. The CDR3 reads CASSSVAGSYEQYF. The CDR3 DNA follows: TGCGCCAGCAGCTCGGTGGCCGGGTCCTACGAGCAGTACTTC.

The rearrangement links TRBV20-1 to TRBJ2-7, with a weak D call TRBD2 (6 bases). CDR3 length equals 13 residues. V was trimmed by 3 bases and J by 6 bases, leaving 15 bases between them. Germline V lookup: CDR1 DFQATT, CDR2 SNEGSKA (reference sequence). In nucleotides, the CDR3 is TGCAGTGCTAGTTTCAGGACTACCCTCGAGCAGTACTTC. Protein product: CSASFRTTLEQYF.

Many counts were recorded for this clonotype. The J gene is TRBJ1-1, the V gene TRBV5-5; unclear D gene. Germline V gene sequence: CDR1 SGHKS, CDR2 YYEKEE (reference sequence). Trimming took off 0 bases at V and 3 bases at J, with 9 bases between the two ends. The CDR3 extends over 14 amino acids. Here the CDR3 reads CASSLDMRDTEAFF. In DNA form, the CDR3 reads TGTGCCAGCAGCTTGGACATGAGGGACACTGAAGCTTTCTTT.

This clonotype was detected ten times or more. J is TRBJ2-5 and V is TRBV7-2; possible D gene TRBD1, 6 bases. This CDR3 region has 13 residues. The ends were cut back, 2 bases at V and 6 bases at J, with 10 bases in the middle. From germline, CDR1 is SGHTA and CDR2 FQGNSA. CDR3 nucleotide sequence: TGTGCCAGCAGCTTACACAGGGTGCAGACCCAGTACTTC. Translated, it gives CASSLHRVQTQYF.

The rearrangement joins TRBV28 to TRBJ1-5; D is perhaps TRBD1 (5 bases). Trimming cost V 8 bases and J 5 bases, with 10 bases left between them. CDR3 length: 12 residues. Germline CDR1 MDHEN, CDR2 SYDVKM. The CDR3 DNA reads as TGTGCCAGCTGCTGGGGGTATCAGCCCCAGCATTTT. It yields the protein CASCWGYQPQHF.

The genes are TRBV28 and TRBJ1-1, with D tentatively TRBD1 (6 bases). V gave up 6 bases and J gave up 4 bases, with 15 bases separating them. CDR1 and CDR2 from the germline V gene are MDHEN and SYDVKM. This CDR3 is built from 14 residues. The CDR3 nucleotides read TGTGCCAGCAGGTTAGGGGGTTTGAGCACTGAAGCTTTCTTT. Its protein is CASRLGGLSTEAFF. The entire variable domain, with the rest obtained from reference TRBV28 and TRBJ1-1, is as follows: DVKVTQSSRYLVKRTGEKVFLECVQDMDHENMFWYRQDPGLGLRLIYFSYDVKMKEKGDIPEGYSVSREKKERFSLILESASTNQTSMYLCASRLGGLSTEAFFGQGTRLTVV.

In this sample, this clonotype turned up a few times. The V and J genes are TRBV9 and TRBJ2-5; the match to TRBD2 covers 11 bases. J lost 5 bases, V lost 3 bases, and 12 bases had no gene match. Germline values: CDR1 SGDLS, CDR2 YYNGEE. This CDR3 contains 17 residues. The CDR3 protein is CASSGAGSSGRTETQYF. As DNA, the CDR3 is TGTGCCAGCAGCGGGGCAGGGTCTAGCGGGAGGACGGAGACCCAGTACTTC.

This chain joins TRBV20-1 and TRBJ2-5; 11 bases map to TRBD2. Trimming removed 3 bases from V and 2 bases from J; junction bases left unmatched: 5. The CDR3 runs to 15 residues. Per germline, CDR1 DFQATT and CDR2 SNEGSKA (reference sequence). CDR3 region: CSASRLAGSQETQYF. CDR3 coding DNA: TGCAGTGCTAGCCGACTAGCGGGAAGTCAAGAGACCCAGTACTTC.